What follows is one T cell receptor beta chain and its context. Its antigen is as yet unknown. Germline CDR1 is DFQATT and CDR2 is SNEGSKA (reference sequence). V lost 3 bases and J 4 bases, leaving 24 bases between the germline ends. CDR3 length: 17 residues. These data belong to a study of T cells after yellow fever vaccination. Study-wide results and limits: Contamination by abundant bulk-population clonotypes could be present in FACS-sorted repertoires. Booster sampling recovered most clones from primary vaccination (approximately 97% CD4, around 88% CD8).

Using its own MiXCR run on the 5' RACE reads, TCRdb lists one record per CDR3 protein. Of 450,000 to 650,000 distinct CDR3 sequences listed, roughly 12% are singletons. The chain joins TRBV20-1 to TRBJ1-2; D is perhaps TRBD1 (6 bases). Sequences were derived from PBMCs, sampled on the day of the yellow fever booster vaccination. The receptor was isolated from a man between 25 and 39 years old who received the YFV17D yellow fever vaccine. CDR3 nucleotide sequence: TGCAGTGCTAGCACAGAACAGGACAGAGTCTTCGCCTATGGCTACACCTTC. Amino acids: CSASTEQDRVFAYGYTF.